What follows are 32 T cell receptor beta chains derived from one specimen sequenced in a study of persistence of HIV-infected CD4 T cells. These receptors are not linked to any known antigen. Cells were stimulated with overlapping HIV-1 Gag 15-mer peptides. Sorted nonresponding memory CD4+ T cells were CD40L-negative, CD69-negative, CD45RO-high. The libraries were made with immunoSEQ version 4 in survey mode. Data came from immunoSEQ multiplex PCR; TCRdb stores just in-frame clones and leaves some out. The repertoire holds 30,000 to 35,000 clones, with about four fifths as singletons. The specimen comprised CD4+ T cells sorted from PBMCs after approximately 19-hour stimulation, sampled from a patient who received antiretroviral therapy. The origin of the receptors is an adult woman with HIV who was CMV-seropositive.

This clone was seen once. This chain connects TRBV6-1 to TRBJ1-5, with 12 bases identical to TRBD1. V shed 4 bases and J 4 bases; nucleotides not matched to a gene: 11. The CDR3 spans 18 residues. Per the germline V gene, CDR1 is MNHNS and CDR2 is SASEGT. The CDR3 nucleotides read TGTGCCAGCAGTGCCGGGACAGGGGGCAGGACGGGTAATCAGCCCCAGCATTTT. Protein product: CASSAGTGGRTGNQPQHF.

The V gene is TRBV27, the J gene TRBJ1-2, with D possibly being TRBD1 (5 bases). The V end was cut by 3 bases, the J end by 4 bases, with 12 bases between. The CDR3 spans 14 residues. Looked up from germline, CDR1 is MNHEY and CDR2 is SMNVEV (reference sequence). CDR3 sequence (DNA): TGTGCCAGCAGTTTGGGGCGGGGGGGCTATGGCTACACCTTC. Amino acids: CASSLGRGGYGYTF.

CDR3 residues: CASTPVGARRGEQYF. As DNA, the CDR3 is TGTGCCAGCACCCCAGTCGGCGCCCGCCGAGGCGAGCAGTACTTC. The chain recombines TRBV6-2 or TRBV6-3 with TRBJ2-7, with D uncertain. The length of the CDR3 is 15 residues. The V end lost 7 bases, the J end lost 6 bases, and 22 bases lay between the germline ends. Germline values: CDR1 MNHEY, CDR2 SVGEGT.

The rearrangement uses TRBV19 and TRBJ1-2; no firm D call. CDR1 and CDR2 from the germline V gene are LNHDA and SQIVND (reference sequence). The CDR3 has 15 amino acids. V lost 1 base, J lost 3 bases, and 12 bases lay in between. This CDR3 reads CASSIGRCLYYGYTF. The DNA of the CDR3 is TGTGCCAGTAGTATAGGGAGATGTTTGTACTATGGCTACACCTTC.

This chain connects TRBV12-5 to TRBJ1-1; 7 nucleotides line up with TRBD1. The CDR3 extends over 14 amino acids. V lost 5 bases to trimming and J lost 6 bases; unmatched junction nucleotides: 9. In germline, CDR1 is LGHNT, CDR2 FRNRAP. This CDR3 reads CASGATVDRAEAFF. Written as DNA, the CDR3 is TGTGCTAGTGGTGCTACCGTAGACAGGGCTGAAGCTTTCTTT. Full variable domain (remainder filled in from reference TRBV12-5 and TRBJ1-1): DARVTQTPRHKVTEMGQEVTMRCQPILGHNTVFWYRQTMMQGLELLAYFRNRAPLDDSGMPKDRFSAEMPDATLATLKIQPSEPRDSAVYFCASGATVDRAEAFFGQGTRLTVV.

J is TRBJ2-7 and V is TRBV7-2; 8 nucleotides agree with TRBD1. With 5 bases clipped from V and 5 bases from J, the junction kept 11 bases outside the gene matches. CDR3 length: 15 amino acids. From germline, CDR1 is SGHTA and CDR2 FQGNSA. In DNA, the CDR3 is TGTGCCAGCAGCAGACGTTCAGGGGGCTTCGACGAGCAGTACTTC. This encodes CASSRRSGGFDEQYF.

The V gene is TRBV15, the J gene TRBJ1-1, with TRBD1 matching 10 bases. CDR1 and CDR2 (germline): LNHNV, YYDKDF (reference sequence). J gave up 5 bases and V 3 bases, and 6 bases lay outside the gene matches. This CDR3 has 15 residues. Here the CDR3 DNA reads TGTGCCACCAGCAGGGGACAGGGGTTGGGGACTGAAGCTTTCTTT. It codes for CATSRGQGLGTEAFF.

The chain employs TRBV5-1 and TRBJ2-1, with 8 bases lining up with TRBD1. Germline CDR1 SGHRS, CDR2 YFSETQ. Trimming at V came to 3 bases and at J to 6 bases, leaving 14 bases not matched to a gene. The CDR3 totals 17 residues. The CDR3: CASSSPSTAGGFNEQFF. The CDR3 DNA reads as TGCGCCAGCAGCTCTCCCTCGACGGCAGGGGGCTTCAATGAGCAGTTCTTC.

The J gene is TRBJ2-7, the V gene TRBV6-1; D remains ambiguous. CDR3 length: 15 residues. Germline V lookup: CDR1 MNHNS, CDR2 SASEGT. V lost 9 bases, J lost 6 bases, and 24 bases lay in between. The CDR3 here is CASAMIGTFPREQYF. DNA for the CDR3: TGTGCCAGTGCTATGATCGGAACCTTCCCTCGCGAGCAGTACTTC.

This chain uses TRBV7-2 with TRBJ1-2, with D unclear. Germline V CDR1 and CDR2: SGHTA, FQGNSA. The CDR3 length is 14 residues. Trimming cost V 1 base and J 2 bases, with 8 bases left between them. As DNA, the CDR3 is TGTGCCAGCAGCTTAGAGTCAGTAAACTATGGCTACACCTTC. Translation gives CASSLESVNYGYTF. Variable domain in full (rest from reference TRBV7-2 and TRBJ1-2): GAGVSQSPSNKVTEKGKDVELRCDPISGHTALYWYRQSLGQGLEFLIYFQGNSAPDKSGLPSDRFSAERTGGSVSTLTIQRTQQEDSAVYLCASSLESVNYGYTFGSGTRLTVV.

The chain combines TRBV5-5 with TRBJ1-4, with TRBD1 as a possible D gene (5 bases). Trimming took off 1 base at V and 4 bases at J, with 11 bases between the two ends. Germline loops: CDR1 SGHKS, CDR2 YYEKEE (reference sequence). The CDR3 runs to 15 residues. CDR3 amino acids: CASSLPQGYNEKLFF. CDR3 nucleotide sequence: TGTGCCAGCAGCTTGCCCCAGGGTTATAATGAAAAACTGTTTTTT.

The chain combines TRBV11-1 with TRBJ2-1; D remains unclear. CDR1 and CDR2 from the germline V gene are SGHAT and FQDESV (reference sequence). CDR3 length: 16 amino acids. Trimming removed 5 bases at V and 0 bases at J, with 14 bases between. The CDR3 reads CASSTRPLLSYNEQFF. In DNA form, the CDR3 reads TGTGCCAGCAGCACCCGGCCCCTTCTCTCCTACAATGAGCAGTTCTTC.

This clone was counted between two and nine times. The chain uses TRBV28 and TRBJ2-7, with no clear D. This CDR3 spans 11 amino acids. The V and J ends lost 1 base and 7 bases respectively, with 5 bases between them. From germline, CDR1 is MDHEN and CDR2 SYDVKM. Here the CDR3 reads CASSLFGEQYF. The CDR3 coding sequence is TGTGCCAGCAGTTTATTCGGGGAGCAGTACTTC.

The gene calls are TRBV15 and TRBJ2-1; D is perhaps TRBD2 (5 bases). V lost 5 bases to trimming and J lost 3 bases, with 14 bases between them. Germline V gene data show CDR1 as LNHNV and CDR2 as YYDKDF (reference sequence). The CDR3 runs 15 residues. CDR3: CATSWAGNFYNEQFF. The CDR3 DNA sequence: TGTGCCACCAGCTGGGCCGGGAACTTCTACAATGAGCAGTTCTTC.

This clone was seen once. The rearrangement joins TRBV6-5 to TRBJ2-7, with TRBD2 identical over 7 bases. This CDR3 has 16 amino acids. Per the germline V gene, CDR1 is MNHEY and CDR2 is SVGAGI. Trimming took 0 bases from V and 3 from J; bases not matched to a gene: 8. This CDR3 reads CASSYSRAGENYEQYF. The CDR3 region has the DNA TGTGCCAGCAGTTACTCGAGGGCGGGGGAGAACTACGAGCAGTACTTC.

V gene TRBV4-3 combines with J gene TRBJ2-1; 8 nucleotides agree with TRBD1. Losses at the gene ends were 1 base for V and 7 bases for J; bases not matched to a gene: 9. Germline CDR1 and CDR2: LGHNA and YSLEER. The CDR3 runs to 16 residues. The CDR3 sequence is CASSQATGTGRNEQFF. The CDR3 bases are TGCGCCAGCAGCCAAGCCACCGGGACAGGCCGAAATGAGCAGTTCTTC.

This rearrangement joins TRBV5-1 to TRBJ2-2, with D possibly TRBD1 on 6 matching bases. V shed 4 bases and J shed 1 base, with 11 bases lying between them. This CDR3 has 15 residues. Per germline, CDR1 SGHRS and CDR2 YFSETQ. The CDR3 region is CASSRQERNTGELFF. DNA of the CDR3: TGCGCCAGCAGCCGACAGGAACGGAACACCGGGGAGCTGTTTTTT.

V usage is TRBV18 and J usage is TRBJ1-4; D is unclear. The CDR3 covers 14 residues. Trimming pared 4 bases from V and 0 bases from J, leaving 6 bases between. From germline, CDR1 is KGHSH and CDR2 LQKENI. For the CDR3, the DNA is TGTGCCAGCTCACTCACCCCAACTAATGAAAAACTGTTTTTT. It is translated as CASSLTPTNEKLFF.

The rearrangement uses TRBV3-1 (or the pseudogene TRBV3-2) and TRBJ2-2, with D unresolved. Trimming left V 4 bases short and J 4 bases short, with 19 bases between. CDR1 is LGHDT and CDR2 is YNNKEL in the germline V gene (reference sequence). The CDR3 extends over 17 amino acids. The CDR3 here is CASSPQAVTRATGELFF. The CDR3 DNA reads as TGTGCCAGCAGCCCTCAGGCGGTTACTCGGGCCACCGGGGAGCTGTTTTTT.

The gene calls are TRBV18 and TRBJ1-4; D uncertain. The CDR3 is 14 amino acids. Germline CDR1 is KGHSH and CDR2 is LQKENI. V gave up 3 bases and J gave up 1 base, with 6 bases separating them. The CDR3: CASSPGRTNEKLFF. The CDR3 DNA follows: TGTGCCAGCTCACCGGGCAGAACTAATGAAAAACTGTTTTTT. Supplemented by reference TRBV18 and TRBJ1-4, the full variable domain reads NAGVMQNPRHLVRRRGQEARLRCSPMKGHSHVYWYRQLPEEGLKFMVYLQKENIIDESGMPKERFSAEFPKEGPSILRIQQVVRGDSAAYFCASSPGRTNEKLFFGSGTQLSVL.

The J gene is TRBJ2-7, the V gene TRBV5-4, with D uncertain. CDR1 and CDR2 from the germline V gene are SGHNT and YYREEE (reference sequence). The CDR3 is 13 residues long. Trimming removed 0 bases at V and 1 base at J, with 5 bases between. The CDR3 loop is CASSLAISYEQYF. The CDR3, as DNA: TGTGCCAGCAGCTTGGCCATATCCTACGAGCAGTACTTC.

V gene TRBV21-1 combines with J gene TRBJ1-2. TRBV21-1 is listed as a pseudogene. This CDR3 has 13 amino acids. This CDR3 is CASTHKGCYGYTF. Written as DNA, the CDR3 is TGTGCCAGCACCCATAAAGGGTGCTATGGCTACACCTTC.

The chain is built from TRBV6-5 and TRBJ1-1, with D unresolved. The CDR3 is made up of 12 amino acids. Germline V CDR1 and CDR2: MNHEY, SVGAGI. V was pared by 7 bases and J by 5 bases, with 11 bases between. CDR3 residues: CASTLTETEAFF. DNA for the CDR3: TGTGCCAGCACCTTAACCGAGACTGAAGCTTTCTTT.

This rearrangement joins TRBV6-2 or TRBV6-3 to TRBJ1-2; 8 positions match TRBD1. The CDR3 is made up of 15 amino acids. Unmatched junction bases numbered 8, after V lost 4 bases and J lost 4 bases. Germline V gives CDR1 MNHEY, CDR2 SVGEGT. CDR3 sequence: CASSSGQTGVYGYTF. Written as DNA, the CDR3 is TGTGCCAGCAGTTCCGGCCAGACAGGGGTCTATGGCTACACCTTC.

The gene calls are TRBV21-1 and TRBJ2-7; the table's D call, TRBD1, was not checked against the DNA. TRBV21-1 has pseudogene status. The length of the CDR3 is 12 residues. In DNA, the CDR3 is TGTGCCAGCAGAAATGGGGCGGATGAGCAGTACTTC. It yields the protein CASRNGADEQYF.

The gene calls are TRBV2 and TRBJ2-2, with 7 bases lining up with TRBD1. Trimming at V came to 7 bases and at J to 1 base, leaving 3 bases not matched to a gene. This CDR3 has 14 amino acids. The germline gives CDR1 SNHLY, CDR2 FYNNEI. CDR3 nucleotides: TGTGCCAGCAAGAGACAGGGGAACACCGGGGAGCTGTTTTTT. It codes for CASKRQGNTGELFF.

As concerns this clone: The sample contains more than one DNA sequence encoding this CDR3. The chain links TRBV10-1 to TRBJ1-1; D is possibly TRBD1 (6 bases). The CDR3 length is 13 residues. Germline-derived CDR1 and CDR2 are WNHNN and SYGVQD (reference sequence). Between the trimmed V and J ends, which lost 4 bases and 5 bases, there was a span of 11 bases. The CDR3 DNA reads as TGCGCCAGCAGTGTCAGGGGAGGAACTGAAGCTTTCTTT. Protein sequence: CASSVRGGTEAFF.

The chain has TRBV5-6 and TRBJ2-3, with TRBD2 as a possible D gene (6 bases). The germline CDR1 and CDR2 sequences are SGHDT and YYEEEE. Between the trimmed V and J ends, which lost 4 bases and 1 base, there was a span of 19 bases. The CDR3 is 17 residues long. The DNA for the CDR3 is TGTGCCAGCAGCCTCGACCGCGGACGACTAGGCACAGATACGCAGTATTTT. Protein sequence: CASSLDRGRLGTDTQYF.

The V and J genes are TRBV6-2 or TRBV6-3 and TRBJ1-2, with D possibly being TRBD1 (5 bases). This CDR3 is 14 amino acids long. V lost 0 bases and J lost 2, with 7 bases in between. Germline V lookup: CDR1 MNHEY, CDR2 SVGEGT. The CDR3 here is CASSYSAGNYGYTF. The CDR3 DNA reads TGTGCCAGCAGTTACTCGGCAGGGAACTATGGCTACACCTTC.

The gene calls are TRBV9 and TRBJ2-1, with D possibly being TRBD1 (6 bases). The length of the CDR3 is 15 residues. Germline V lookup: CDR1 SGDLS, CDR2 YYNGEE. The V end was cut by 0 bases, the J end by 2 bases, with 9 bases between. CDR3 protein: CASSVDTGTYNEQFF. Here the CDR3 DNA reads TGTGCCAGCAGCGTAGATACAGGGACCTACAATGAGCAGTTCTTC.

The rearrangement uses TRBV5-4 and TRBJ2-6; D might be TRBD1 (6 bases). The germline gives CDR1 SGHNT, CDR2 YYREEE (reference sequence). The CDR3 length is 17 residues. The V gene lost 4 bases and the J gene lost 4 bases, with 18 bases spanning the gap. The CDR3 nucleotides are TGTGCCAGCAGCACCCAACAGGGAATGGGGGGGGCCAACGTCCTGACTTTC. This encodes CASSTQQGMGGANVLTF.

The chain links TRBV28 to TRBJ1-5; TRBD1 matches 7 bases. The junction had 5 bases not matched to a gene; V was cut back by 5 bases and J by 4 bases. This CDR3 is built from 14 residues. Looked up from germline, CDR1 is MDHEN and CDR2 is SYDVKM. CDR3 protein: CASSLPGQNQPQHF. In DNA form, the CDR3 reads TGTGCCAGCAGTCTCCCGGGACAGAATCAGCCCCAGCATTTT.